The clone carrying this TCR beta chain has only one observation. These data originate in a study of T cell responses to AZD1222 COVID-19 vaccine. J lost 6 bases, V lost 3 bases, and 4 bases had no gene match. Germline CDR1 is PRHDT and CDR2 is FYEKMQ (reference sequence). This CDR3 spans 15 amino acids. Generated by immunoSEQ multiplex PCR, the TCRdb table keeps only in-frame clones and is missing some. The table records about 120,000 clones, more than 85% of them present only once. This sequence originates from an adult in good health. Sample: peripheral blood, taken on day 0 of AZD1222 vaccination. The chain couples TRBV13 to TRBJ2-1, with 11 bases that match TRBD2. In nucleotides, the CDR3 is TGTGCCAGCAGCTTGGGACTAGCGGAGTTCAATGAGCAGTTCTTC. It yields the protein CASSLGLAEFNEQFF. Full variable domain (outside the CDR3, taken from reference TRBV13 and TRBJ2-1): AAGVIQSPRHLIKEKRETATLKCYPIPRHDTVYWYQQGPGQDPQFLISFYEKMQSDKGSIPDRFSAQQFSDYHSELNMSSLELGDSALYFCASSLGLAEFNEQFFGPGTRLTVL.